A selection of T cell receptor beta chains follows, all from one sample in a study of memory CD4+ T cells and cytomegalovirus serostatus. Using immunoSEQ multiplex PCR, the repertoire was profiled, and TCRdb retains in-frame clones only, with some absent. The table records tens of thousands of clones, about 71% of them present only once. Sequencing used memory CD4+ T cells from blood. The receptors stem from an adult in good health and CMV-seronegative. The CDR3 runs from the conserved cysteine through the conserved F or W. The D gene is left open where the match is weak. Clone size is stated in some rows and not others, as once, few, many or a class when expanded.

J,D,size,V,DNA,CDR3
TRBJ2-2,TRBD1,.,TRBV15,TGTGCCACCAGTCGGGCAGGGGGCCTGGGGGCCGGGGAGCTGTTTTTT,CATSRAGGLGAGELFF
TRBJ1-6,.,.,TRBV9,TGTGCCAGCAGCGTCCAGGGGCAAACTAATTCACCCCTCCACTTT,CASSVQGQTNSPLHF
TRBJ1-2,.,.,TRBV15,TGTGCCACCAGCACCCCATCTTCGGGCTATGGCTACACCTTC,CATSTPSSGYGYTF
TRBJ1-1,.,few,TRBV28,TGTGCCAGCACGTGGACAGTTATGAACACTGAAGCTTTCTTT,CASTWTVMNTEAFF
TRBJ2-7,.,.,TRBV7-2,TGTGCCAGCAGCTTAGCGACGGGGGACGAGCAGTACTTC,CASSLATGDEQYF
TRBJ1-1,.,.,TRBV7-9,TGTGCCAGCAGCTTAGCGTTACAGATGAACACTGAAGCTTTCTTT,CASSLALQMNTEAFF
TRBJ2-7,TRBD1,.,TRBV7-2,TGTGCCAGCAGCCCGGACAGGCGCTACGAGCAGTACTTC,CASSPDRRYEQYF
TRBJ1-1,TRBD1,once,TRBV6-5,TGTGCCAGCAGTTTTACAGGGGACACTGAAGCTTTCTTT,CASSFTGDTEAFF
TRBJ1-2,.,.,TRBV6-6,TGTGCCAGCAGAACGGGGGACTATGGCTACACCTTC,CASRTGDYGYTF
TRBJ1-1,.,once,TRBV5-4,TGTGCCAGCAGCCTTGAAGGGGGTAGCTTCACTGAAGCTTTCTTT,CASSLEGGSFTEAFF
TRBJ2-2,TRBD1,.,TRBV7-6,TGTGCCAGCAGCCCACTAATGGGACAGATTAACACCGGGGAGCTGTTTTTT,CASSPLMGQINTGELFF
TRBJ2-7,.,.,TRBV5-4,TGTGCCAGCAGCTTGGGCGGACTCTCCTACGAGCAGTACTTC,CASSLGGLSYEQYF
TRBJ1-1,TRBD1,.,TRBV5-1,TGCGCCAGCAGCTTGGAGACAGGGGCGAGGACTGAAGCTTTCTTT,CASSLETGARTEAFF
TRBJ1-5,.,.,TRBV6-5,TGTGCCAGCAGCCTAAAAGAGGGATGGCCCCAGCATTTT,CASSLKEGWPQHF
TRBJ2-6,.,.,TRBV5-6,TGTGCCAGCAGCTCACGGGGCCTCTCTGGGGCCAACGTCCTGACTTTC,CASSSRGLSGANVLTF
TRBJ2-7,.,.,TRBV7-3,TGTGCCAGCAGCCAGGCTCAGGGTCCCTACGAGCAGTACTTC,CASSQAQGPYEQYF
TRBJ1-2,.,.,TRBV10-2,TGCGCCAGCAGCGGGGGAGAGACATATGGCTACACCTTC,CASSGGETYGYTF
TRBJ1-4,.,.,TRBV11-2,TGTGCCAGCACCCCGCGCCCCGGGGAAAAACTGTTTTTT,CASTPRPGEKLFF
TRBJ2-5,.,.,TRBV15,TGTGCCACCAGCAGAGCTCCATTACAGGGCGGATTTGAGACCCAGTACTTC,CATSRAPLQGGFETQYF
TRBJ1-5,TRBD1,.,TRBV28,TGTGCCAGCAGGCGGACAGGGGGCAATCAGCCCCAGCATTTT,CASRRTGGNQPQHF
TRBJ1-1,.,few,TRBV29-1,TGCAGCGTTGGTCCCCGTACATTTAACACTGAAGCTTTCTTT,CSVGPRTFNTEAFF
TRBJ2-5,.,.,TRBV7-2,TGTGCCAGCAGCCACTATGGACAGAAAGAGACCCAGTACTTC,CASSHYGQKETQYF
TRBJ2-5,TRBD2,.,TRBV14,TGTGCCAGCAGCCAATTGATCCGGACGTTGGGGGGGGAGACCCAGTACTTC,CASSQLIRTLGGETQYF
TRBJ1-4,.,.,TRBV14,TGTGCCAGCAGCGATAGACGATCGGCTAATGAAAAACTGTTTTTT,CASSDRRSANEKLFF
TRBJ2-2,.,.,TRBV9,TGTGCCAGCAGCGTGAGGAGGACCGGGGAGCTGTTTTTT,CASSVRRTGELFF
TRBJ2-7,.,.,TRBV15,TGTGCCACCAGCAGAGATTTGGGACACGTTATTTACGAGCAGTACTTC,CATSRDLGHVIYEQYF
TRBJ1-5,.,.,TRBV19,TGTGCCAGTAGTATAACGAAAAATAGCAATCAGCCCCAGCATTTT,CASSITKNSNQPQHF
TRBJ1-2,.,.,TRBV5-1,TGCGCCAGCAGGGAGACAGGCCTCAACTATGGCTACACCTTC,CASRETGLNYGYTF
TRBJ1-5,.,.,TRBV6-5,TGTGCCAGCAGTTACCAGGGTATGGATCAGCCCCAGCATTTT,CASSYQGMDQPQHF
TRBJ2-5,.,.,TRBV18,TGTGCCAGCTCACAAATACCACAAGAGACCCAGTACTTC,CASSQIPQETQYF
TRBJ1-3,.,.,TRBV14,TGTGCCAACAGTCATTTCACCGAGGGACTTGACTCTGGAAACACCATATATTTT,CANSHFTEGLDSGNTIYF
TRBJ1-6,.,.,TRBV6-6,TGTGCCAGCATCAATCAGGGCTATAATTCACCCCTCCACTTT,CASINQGYNSPLHF
TRBJ1-2,.,.,TRBV2,TGTGCCAGCGGCCGGTATGGCTACACCTTC,CASGRYGYTF
TRBJ1-2,.,.,TRBV7-2,TGTGCCAGCAGCCAGTCCCCCGGGCCCTCCTTCAGAGGCTACACCTTC,CASSQSPGPSFRGYTF
TRBJ1-1,.,.,TRBV28,TGTGCCAGCAGCCTCCATGGTGGGACTGAAGCTTTCTTT,CASSLHGGTEAFF
TRBJ1-1,TRBD1,.,TRBV5-4,TGTGCCAGCAGCTCCGGACAGGGCGGGAACACTGAAGCTTTCTTT,CASSSGQGGNTEAFF
TRBJ1-1,.,.,TRBV29-1,TGCAGCGTTGACGATAGGGGAACTGAAGCTTTCTTT,CSVDDRGTEAFF
TRBJ2-5,TRBD2,.,TRBV7-2,TGTGCCAGCAGCCCAACTAGCGGGGGATTCCAAGAGACCCAGTACTTC,CASSPTSGGFQETQYF
TRBJ1-2,.,.,TRBV30,TGTGCCCTAACAGGGATCTCCTATGGCTACACCTTC,CALTGISYGYTF
TRBJ2-5,.,.,TRBV7-2,TGTGCCAGCAGCCCCCGGACCCGACTAGGGGAGACCCAGTACTTC,CASSPRTRLGETQYF
TRBJ1-3,.,once,TRBV6-5,TGTGCCAGCAGTTACTCGATTTATCAGGGCAACACCATATATTTT,CASSYSIYQGNTIYF
TRBJ2-2,TRBD2,.,TRBV7-2,TGTGCCAGCAGCTTTAAAGCGGGAGGGCCTCCTGGTCTGTTTTTT,CASSFKAGGPPGLFF
TRBJ1-1,.,few,TRBV2,TGTGCCAGTCGCTGGGGGTTCGCCACTGAAGCTTTCTTT,CASRWGFATEAFF
TRBJ1-5,.,.,TRBV28,TGTGCCAGCAGTTTTAATCGTGGACAGCTCAATCAGCCCCAGCATTTT,CASSFNRGQLNQPQHF
TRBJ2-5,.,.,TRBV18,TGTGCCAGCTCTCAGACGGAGACCCAGTACTTC,CASSQTETQYF
TRBJ2-5,.,few,TRBV5-1,TGCGCCAGCAGCCCCGGCAGGTTGGATTCCCAGTACTTC,CASSPGRLDSQYF
TRBJ2-3,.,.,TRBV7-9,TGTGCCAGCAGCTCATCTGGGTTGAGCACAGATACGCAGTATTTT,CASSSSGLSTDTQYF
TRBJ2-5,TRBD1,.,TRBV11-3,TGTGCCAGCAGCTCACCTGCTGGGACAGGACAAGAGACCCAGTACTTC,CASSSPAGTGQETQYF
TRBJ2-7,.,.,TRBV14,TGTGCCAGCAGCCACTCCAACTTCCAACTCTACCGGGGACACAACTTCTACGAGCAGTACTTC,CASSHSNFQLYRGHNFYEQYF
TRBJ2-7,.,.,TRBV11-2,TGTGCCAGCAGCTTTAGCTACGGATCCTACGAGCAGTACTTC,CASSFSYGSYEQYF
TRBJ1-5,.,few,TRBV7-8,TGTGCCAGCAGCTTGGGCATGGTTAGCAATCAGCCCCAGCATTTT,CASSLGMVSNQPQHF
TRBJ2-2,.,.,TRBV7-6,TGTGCCAGCAGCCCGTTTGGGGTACGGAACACCGGGGAGCTGTTTTTT,CASSPFGVRNTGELFF
TRBJ1-5,TRBD1,.,TRBV30,TGTGCCCGGGACAGGGGTTTCGGGGAGCCCCAGCATTTT,CARDRGFGEPQHF
TRBJ1-5,.,.,TRBV19,TGTGCCAGCCGGGCGGGCAGGACGAATCAGCCCCAGCATTTT,CASRAGRTNQPQHF
TRBJ2-3,TRBD1,once,TRBV27,TGTGCCAGCAGTTTATACGACAGGGCCCCAGATACGCAGTATTTT,CASSLYDRAPDTQYF
TRBJ1-5,TRBD1,.,TRBV5-6,TGTGCCAGCAGCCAACAGGGGCTCAATCAGCCCCAGCATTTT,CASSQQGLNQPQHF